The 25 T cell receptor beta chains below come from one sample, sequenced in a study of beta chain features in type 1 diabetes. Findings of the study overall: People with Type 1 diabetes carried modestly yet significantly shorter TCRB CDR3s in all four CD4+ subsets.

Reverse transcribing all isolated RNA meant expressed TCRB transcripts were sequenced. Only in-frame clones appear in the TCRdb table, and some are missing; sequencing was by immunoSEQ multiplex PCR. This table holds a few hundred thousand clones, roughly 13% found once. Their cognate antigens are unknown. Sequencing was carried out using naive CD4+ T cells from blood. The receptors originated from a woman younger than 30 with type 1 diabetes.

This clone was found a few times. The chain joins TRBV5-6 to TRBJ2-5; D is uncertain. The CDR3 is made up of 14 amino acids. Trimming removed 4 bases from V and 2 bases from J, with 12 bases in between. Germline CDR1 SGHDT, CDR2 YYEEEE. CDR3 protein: CASSPKTAQETQYF. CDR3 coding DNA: TGTGCCAGCAGCCCAAAGACTGCTCAAGAGACCCAGTACTTC.

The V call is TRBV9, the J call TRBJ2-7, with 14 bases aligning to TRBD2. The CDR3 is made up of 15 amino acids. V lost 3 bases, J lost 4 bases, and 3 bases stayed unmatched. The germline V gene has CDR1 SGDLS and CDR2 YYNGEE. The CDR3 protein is CASSEGLAGEYEQYF. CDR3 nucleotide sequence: TGTGCCAGCAGCGAGGGACTAGCGGGAGAGTACGAGCAGTACTTC.

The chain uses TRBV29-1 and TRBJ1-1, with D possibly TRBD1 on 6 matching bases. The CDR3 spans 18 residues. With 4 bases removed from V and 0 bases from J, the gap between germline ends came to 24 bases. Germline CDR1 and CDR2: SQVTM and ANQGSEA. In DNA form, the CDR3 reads TGCAGCGTTGGCGGGGGGCCAGGGGCGTGGACCATGAACACTGAAGCTTTCTTT. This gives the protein CSVGGGPGAWTMNTEAFF. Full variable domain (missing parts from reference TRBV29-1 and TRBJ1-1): SAVISQKPSRDICQRGTSLTIQCQVDSQVTMMFWYRQQPGQSLTLIATANQGSEATYESGFVIDKFPISRPNLTFSTLTVSNMSPEDSSIYLCSVGGGPGAWTMNTEAFFGQGTRLTVV.

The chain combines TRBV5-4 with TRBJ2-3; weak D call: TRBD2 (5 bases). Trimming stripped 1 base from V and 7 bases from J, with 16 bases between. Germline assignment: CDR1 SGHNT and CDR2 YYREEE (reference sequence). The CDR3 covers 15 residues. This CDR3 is CASSLLGVAVNTQYF. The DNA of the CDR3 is TGTGCCAGCAGCTTGCTCGGGGTTGCTGTAAATACGCAGTATTTT.

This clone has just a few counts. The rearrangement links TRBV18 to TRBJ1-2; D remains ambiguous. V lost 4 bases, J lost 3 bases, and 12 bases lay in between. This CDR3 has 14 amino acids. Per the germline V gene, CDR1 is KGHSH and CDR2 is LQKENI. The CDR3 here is CASSLDGKDYGYTF. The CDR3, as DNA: TGTGCCAGCTCACTGGACGGGAAGGACTATGGCTACACCTTC.

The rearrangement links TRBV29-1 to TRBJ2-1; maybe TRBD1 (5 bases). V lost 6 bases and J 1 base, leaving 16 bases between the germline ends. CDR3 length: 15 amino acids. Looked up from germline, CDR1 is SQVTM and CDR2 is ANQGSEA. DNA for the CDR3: TGCAGCGTCCAAGGGGCGGAGTCGTCCTACAATGAGCAGTTCTTC. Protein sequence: CSVQGAESSYNEQFF.

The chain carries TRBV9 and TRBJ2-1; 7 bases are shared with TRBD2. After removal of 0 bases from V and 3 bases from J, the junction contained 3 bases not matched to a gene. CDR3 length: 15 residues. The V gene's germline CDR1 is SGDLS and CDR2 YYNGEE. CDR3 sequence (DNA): TGTGCCAGCAGCGTAGGTAAGCGGGGCTACAATGAGCAGTTCTTC. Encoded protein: CASSVGKRGYNEQFF.

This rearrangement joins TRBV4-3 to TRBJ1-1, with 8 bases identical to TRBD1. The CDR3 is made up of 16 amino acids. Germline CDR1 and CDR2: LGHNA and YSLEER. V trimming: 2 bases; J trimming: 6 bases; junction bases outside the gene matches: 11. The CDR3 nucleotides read TGCGCCAGCAGCCAAATTCTTACAGGGGGTTTTTCTGAAGCTTTCTTT. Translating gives CASSQILTGGFSEAFF.

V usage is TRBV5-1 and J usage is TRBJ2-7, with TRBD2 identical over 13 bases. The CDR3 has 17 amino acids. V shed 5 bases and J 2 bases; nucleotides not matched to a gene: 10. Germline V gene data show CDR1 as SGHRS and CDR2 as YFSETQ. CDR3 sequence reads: CASRRWTSGGLTYEQYF. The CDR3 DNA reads TGCGCCAGCAGACGGTGGACTAGCGGGGGACTTACCTACGAGCAGTACTTC. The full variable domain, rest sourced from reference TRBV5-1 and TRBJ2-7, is KAGVTQTPRYLIKTRGQQVTLSCSPISGHRSVSWYQQTPGQGLQFLFEYFSETQRNKGNFPGRFSGRQFSNSRSEMNVSTLELGDSALYLCASRRWTSGGLTYEQYFGPGTRLTVT.

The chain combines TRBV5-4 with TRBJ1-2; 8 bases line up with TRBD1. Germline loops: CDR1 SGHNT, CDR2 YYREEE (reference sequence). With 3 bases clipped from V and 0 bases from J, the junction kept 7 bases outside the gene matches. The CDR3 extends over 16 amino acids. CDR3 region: CASSWGGQGANYGYTF. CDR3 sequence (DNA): TGTGCCAGCAGCTGGGGTGGACAGGGCGCTAACTATGGCTACACCTTC.

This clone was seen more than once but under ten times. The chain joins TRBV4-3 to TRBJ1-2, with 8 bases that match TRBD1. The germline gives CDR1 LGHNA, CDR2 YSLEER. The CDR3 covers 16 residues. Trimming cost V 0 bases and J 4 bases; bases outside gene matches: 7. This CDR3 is CASSQDPQGAFYGYTF. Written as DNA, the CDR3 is TGCGCCAGCAGCCAAGATCCGCAGGGGGCGTTCTATGGCTACACCTTC.

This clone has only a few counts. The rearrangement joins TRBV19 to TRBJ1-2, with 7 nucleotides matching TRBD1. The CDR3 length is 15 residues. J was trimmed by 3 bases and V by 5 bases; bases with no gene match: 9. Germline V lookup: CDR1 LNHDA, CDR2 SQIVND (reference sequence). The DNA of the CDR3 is TGTGCCAGTAGTTCAGGGACAGAAACTTACTATGGCTACACCTTC. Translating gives CASSSGTETYYGYTF.

The CDR3 sequence: CASSSTSGSPETQYF. Here the CDR3 DNA reads TGTGCCAGCAGTTCGACTAGCGGGAGTCCAGAGACCCAGTACTTC. This sequence joins TRBV6-5 and TRBJ2-5; 12 nucleotides agree with TRBD2. V shed 4 bases and J 4 bases; nucleotides not matched to a gene: 4. In germline, CDR1 is MNHEY, CDR2 SVGAGI. The CDR3 contains 15 residues.

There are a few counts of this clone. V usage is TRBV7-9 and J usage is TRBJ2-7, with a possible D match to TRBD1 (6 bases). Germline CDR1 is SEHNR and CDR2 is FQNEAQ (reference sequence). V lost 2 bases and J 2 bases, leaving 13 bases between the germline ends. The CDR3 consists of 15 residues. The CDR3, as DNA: TGTGCCAGCAGCTTATACAGGGAGTACACCTACGAGCAGTACTTC. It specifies CASSLYREYTYEQYF.

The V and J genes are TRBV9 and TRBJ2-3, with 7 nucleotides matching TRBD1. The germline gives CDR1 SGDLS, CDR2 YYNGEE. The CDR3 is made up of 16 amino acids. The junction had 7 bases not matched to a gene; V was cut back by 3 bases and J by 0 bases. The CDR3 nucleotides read TGTGCCAGCAGCGGCGACAGGGTTGGGAGCACAGATACGCAGTATTTT. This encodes CASSGDRVGSTDTQYF.

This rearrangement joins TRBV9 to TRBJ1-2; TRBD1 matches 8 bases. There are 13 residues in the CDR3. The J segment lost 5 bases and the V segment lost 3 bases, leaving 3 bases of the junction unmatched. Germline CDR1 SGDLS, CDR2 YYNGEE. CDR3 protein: CASSADRVYGYTF. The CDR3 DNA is TGTGCCAGCAGCGCGGACAGGGTTTATGGCTACACCTTC.

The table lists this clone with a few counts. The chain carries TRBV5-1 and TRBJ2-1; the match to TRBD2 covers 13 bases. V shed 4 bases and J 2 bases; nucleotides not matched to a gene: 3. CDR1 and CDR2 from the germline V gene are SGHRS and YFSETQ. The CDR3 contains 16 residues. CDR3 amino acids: CASSATSGRAYNEQFF. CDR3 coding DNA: TGCGCCAGCAGCGCAACTAGCGGGAGGGCCTACAATGAGCAGTTCTTC.

The CDR3 spells CASSGQGAGNTIYF. CDR3 nucleotide sequence: TGTGCCAGCTCCGGACAGGGAGCCGGAAACACCATATATTTT. The rearrangement links TRBV18 to TRBJ1-3; 8 positions agree with TRBD1. The trim removed 6 bases at V and 4 bases at J, leaving 5 bases unmatched. This CDR3 comprises 14 residues. Per germline, CDR1 KGHSH and CDR2 LQKENI.

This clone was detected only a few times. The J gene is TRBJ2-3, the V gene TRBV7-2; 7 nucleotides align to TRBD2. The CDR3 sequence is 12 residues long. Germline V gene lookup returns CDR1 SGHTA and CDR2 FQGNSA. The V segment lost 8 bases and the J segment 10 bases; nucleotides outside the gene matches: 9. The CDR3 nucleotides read TGTGCCAGCGGGGGGGGGACGATTGCGCAGTATTTT. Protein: CASGGGTIAQYF.

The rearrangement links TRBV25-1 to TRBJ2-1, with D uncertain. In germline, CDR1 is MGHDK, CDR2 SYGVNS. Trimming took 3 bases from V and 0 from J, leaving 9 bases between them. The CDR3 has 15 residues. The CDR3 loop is CASSDGRSSYNEQFF. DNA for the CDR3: TGTGCCAGCAGTGATGGCAGAAGCTCCTACAATGAGCAGTTCTTC.

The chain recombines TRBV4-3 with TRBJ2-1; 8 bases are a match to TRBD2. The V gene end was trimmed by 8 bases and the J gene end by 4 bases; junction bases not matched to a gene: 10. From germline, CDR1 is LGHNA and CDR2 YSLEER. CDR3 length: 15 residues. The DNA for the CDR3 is TGCGCCAGCCGGAAGCGGGAGACGGGATACAATGAGCAGTTCTTC. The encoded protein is CASRKRETGYNEQFF.

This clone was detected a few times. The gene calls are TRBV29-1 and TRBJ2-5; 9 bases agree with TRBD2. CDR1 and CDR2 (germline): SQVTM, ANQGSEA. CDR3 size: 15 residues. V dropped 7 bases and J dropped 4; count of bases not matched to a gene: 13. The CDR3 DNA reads TGCAGCGCCCGAAGCTCTAGCGGGAAGTCAGAGACCCAGTACTTC. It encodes CSARSSSGKSETQYF. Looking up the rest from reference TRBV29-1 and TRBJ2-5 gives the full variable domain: SAVISQKPSRDICQRGTSLTIQCQVDSQVTMMFWYRQQPGQSLTLIATANQGSEATYESGFVIDKFPISRPNLTFSTLTVSNMSPEDSSIYLCSARSSSGKSETQYFGPGTRLLVL.

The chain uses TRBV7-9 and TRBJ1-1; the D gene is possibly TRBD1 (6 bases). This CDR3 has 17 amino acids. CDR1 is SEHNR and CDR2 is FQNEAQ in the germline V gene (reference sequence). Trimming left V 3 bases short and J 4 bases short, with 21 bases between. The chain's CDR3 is CASSLVPGVSTGTEAFF. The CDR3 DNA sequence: TGTGCCAGCAGCTTGGTGCCAGGGGTCTCCACTGGCACTGAAGCTTTCTTT.

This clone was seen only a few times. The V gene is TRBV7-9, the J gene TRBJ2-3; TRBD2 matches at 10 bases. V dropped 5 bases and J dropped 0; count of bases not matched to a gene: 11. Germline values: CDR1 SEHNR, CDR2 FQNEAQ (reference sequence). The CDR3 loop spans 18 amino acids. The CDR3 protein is CASSLTSGMKSSTDTQYF. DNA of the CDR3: TGTGCCAGCAGCCTTACTAGCGGGATGAAGTCTAGCACAGATACGCAGTATTTT.

The CDR3 loop reads CASSNRDNEAFF. The CDR3 DNA follows: TGCGCCAGCAGCAACAGGGATAATGAAGCTTTCTTT. This rearrangement joins TRBV5-1 to TRBJ1-1, with D possibly matching TRBD1 (6 bases). Trimming left V 4 bases short and J 7 bases short, with 11 bases between. The CDR3 is 12 residues long. Per the germline V gene, CDR1 is SGHRS and CDR2 is YFSETQ.